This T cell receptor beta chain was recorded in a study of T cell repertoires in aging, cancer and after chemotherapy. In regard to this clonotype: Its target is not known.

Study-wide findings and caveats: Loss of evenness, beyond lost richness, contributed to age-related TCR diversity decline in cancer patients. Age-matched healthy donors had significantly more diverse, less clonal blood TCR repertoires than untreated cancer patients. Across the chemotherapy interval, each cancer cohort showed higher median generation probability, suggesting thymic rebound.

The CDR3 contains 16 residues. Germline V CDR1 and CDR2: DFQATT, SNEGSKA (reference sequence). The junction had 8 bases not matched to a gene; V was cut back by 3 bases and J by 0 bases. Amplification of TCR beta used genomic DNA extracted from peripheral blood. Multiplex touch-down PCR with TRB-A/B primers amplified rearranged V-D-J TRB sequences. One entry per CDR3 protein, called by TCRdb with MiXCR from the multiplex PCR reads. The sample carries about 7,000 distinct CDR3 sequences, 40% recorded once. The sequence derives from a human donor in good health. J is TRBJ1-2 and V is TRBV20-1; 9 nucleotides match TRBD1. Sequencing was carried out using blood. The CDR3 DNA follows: TGCAGTGCTAGCTTTCCGGACAGGGGCGCTAACTATGGCTACACCTTC. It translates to CSASFPDRGANYGYTF.